The rows below give T cell receptor beta chains drawn from one sample of a study of blood T cell repertoires in COVID-19. Produced via immunoSEQ multiplex PCR; TCRdb's table is partial and in-frame only. Of some 70,000 clones listed, 73% are singletons. Sequenced input: peripheral blood. The receptor source for this set is a man in his 60s with acute or convalescent COVID-19. CDR3s include the opening cysteine and the closing phenylalanine or tryptophan. The D gene is left open where the match is weak. Some rows have no size entry. The others give once, few or many, or a class for an expanded clone.

>TRBJ2-7|TRBV11-1|once|NA
CASSYGVGGYEQYF
TGTGCCAGCAGCTACGGGGTGGGAGGCTACGAGCAGTACTTC
>TRBJ2-5|TRBV30|NA|NA
CAWSQYQETQYF
TGTGCCTGGAGTCAGTACCAAGAGACCCAGTACTTC
>TRBJ2-3|TRBV5-6|NA|TRBD2
CASSRLAGSTDTQYF
TGTGCCAGCAGCAGACTAGCGGGTAGCACAGATACGCAGTATTTT
>TRBJ1-5|TRBV9|many|NA
CASSDRDTNQPQHF
TGTGCCAGCAGCGACCGGGACACAAATCAGCCCCAGCATTTT
>TRBJ2-5|TRBV4-1|NA|TRBD2
CASRGLASMGETQYF
TGCGCCAGCAGGGGACTAGCATCGATGGGAGAGACCCAGTACTTC
>TRBJ1-1|TRBV6-5|NA|NA
CASSYDSSNTEAFF
TGTGCCAGCAGTTACGACAGCAGCAACACTGAAGCTTTCTTT
>TRBJ1-2|TRBV9|NA|TRBD1
CASSAGGTKLRGYTF
TGTGCCAGCAGCGCAGGGGGGACAAAGTTGCGTGGCTACACCTTC
>TRBJ1-2|TRBV7-9|NA|NA
CASSITGSNYGYTF
TGTGCCAGCAGCATTACAGGTTCCAACTATGGCTACACCTTC
>TRBJ1-1|TRBV24-1|NA|NA
CATSDIGVRNTEAFF
TGTGCCACCAGTGATATCGGAGTCAGGAACACTGAAGCTTTCTTT
>TRBJ2-3|TRBV11-2|NA|NA
CASSPSQGIPDTQYF
TGTGCCAGCAGCCCCTCCCAGGGGATCCCAGATACGCAGTATTTT
>TRBJ1-4|TRBV28|NA|TRBD1
CASRQRTGGFREKLFF
TGTGCCAGCAGGCAACGGACAGGGGGCTTTCGTGAAAAACTGTTTTTT
>TRBJ2-7|TRBV28|NA|TRBD2
CASSPYSGRADYEQYF
TGTGCCAGCAGTCCCTATAGCGGGAGGGCTGACTACGAGCAGTACTTC
>TRBJ2-1|TRBV6-5|once|TRBD2
CASRYLAGGEQFF
TGTGCCAGCAGGTATCTAGCGGGAGGTGAGCAGTTCTTC
>TRBJ2-2|TRBV5-1|NA|NA
CASAGLAGELFF
TGCGCCAGCGCGGGACTGGCAGGGGAGCTGTTTTTT
>TRBJ1-1|TRBV28|many|TRBD1
CASSLWTGAMNTEAFF
TGTGCCAGCAGTTTGTGGACAGGGGCAATGAACACTGAAGCTTTCTTT
>TRBJ2-2|TRBV19|NA|NA
CASALEAANTGELFF
TGTGCCAGTGCCTTAGAGGCAGCGAACACCGGGGAGCTGTTTTTT
>TRBJ2-6|TRBV24-1|NA|NA
CATSDPQGSGANVLTF
TGTGCCACCAGTGACCCACAGGGATCTGGGGCCAACGTCCTGACTTTC
>TRBJ2-1|TRBV9|NA|TRBD2
CASSVASPSGRAIVGSEQFF
TGTGCCAGCAGCGTAGCCTCCCCTAGCGGGAGGGCAATAGTAGGGAGTGAGCAGTTCTTC
>TRBJ1-5|TRBV2|few|NA
CASRADSPNQPQHF
TGTGCCAGCAGGGCAGACAGTCCCAATCAGCCCCAGCATTTT
>TRBJ2-5|TRBV3-1/TRBV3-2|NA|NA
CASSQAEETQYF
TGTGCCAGCAGCCAAGCGGAAGAGACCCAGTACTTC
>TRBJ2-7|TRBV14|NA|NA
CASSHGAGAQYF
TGTGCCAGCAGCCATGGAGCAGGGGCCCAGTACTTC
>TRBJ2-5|TRBV12-5|NA|NA
CASGRRPEGETQYF
TGTGCTAGTGGTCGCCGACCCGAGGGTGAGACCCAGTACTTC
>TRBJ2-2|TRBV6-1|NA|TRBD1
CASSEYGTGVDTGELFF
TGTGCCAGCAGTGAATACGGGACAGGGGTGGATACCGGGGAGCTGTTTTTT
>TRBJ2-1|TRBV2|NA|TRBD2
CASKDSGGNNEQFF
TGTGCCAGCAAGGATAGCGGGGGGAACAATGAGCAGTTCTTC
>TRBJ2-2|TRBV5-1|NA|TRBD1
CASSWDRDTGELFF
TGCGCCAGCAGCTGGGACAGGGACACCGGGGAGCTGTTTTTT
>TRBJ2-1|TRBV13|NA|TRBD2
CASSLGLSGGSSISSYNEQFF
TGTGCCAGCAGCTTAGGGCTTAGCGGGGGTTCGTCGATTAGCTCCTACAATGAGCAGTTCTTC
>TRBJ1-3|TRBV7-8|NA|NA
CASSLVLRQSSGNTIYF
TGTGCCAGCAGCTTAGTATTGAGGCAGAGCTCTGGAAACACCATATATTTT
>TRBJ2-3|TRBV6-1|NA|TRBD2
CASSEVSGGIQDTQYF
TGTGCCAGCAGTGAAGTTAGCGGGGGGATTCAAGATACGCAGTATTTT
>TRBJ2-1|TRBV5-6|NA|TRBD1
CASSRRRTGGNEQFF
TGTGCCAGCAGCAGGAGGCGGACAGGGGGGAATGAGCAGTTCTTC
>TRBJ1-1|TRBV7-3|NA|TRBD1
CASRPQGASEAFF
TGTGCCAGCAGACCACAGGGGGCATCTGAAGCTTTCTTT
>TRBJ2-2|TRBV19|NA|TRBD2
CASRILTGGAAGELFF
TGTGCCAGTAGGATATTGACCGGGGGGGCAGCCGGGGAGCTGTTTTTT
>TRBJ1-1|TRBV19|NA|NA
CASSIGRWGGGTEAFF
TGTGCCAGTAGTATAGGGAGGTGGGGGGGCGGAACTGAAGCTTTCTTT
>TRBJ2-5|TRBV11-2|NA|TRBD2
CASRGSGGAGETQYF
TGTGCCAGCAGGGGTAGCGGGGGGGCTGGAGAGACCCAGTACTTC
>TRBJ2-7|TRBV7-2|NA|NA
CASSFQRGTAYEQYF
TGTGCCAGCAGCTTTCAACGGGGTACGGCCTACGAGCAGTACTTC
>TRBJ1-2|TRBV19|NA|TRBD1
CASTGRDRGRGNYGYTF
TGTGCCAGTACGGGCCGGGACAGGGGGCGCGGGAACTATGGCTACACCTTC
>TRBJ2-7|TRBV9|few|NA
CASSVDSSSYEQYF
TGTGCCAGCAGCGTAGACTCTAGCTCCTACGAGCAGTACTTC
>TRBJ2-3|TRBV20-1|NA|NA
CSAAGEDTQYF
TGCAGTGCCGCGGGCGAAGATACGCAGTATTTT
>TRBJ2-5|TRBV10-3|NA|TRBD2
CAISGGRLAGFETQYF
TGTGCCATCAGTGGGGGCCGGCTAGCGGGGTTTGAGACCCAGTACTTC
>TRBJ1-1|TRBV6-5|NA|NA
CAARARGARDTEAFF
TGTGCCGCACGGGCGCGGGGGGCGCGAGACACTGAAGCTTTCTTT
>TRBJ1-2|TRBV12-5|once|NA
CASRSGGYGYTF
TGTGCTAGTCGGTCGGGAGGGTATGGCTACACCTTC
>TRBJ2-2|TRBV7-8|NA|TRBD1
CASSSQLIGQVTTGELFF
TGTGCCAGCAGCTCCCAATTAATAGGACAGGTGACCACCGGGGAGCTGTTTTTT
>TRBJ2-4|TRBV4-1|few|TRBD2
CASSHIRTSGSNIQYF
TGCGCCAGCAGCCATATCCGGACTAGCGGGAGTAACATTCAGTACTTC
>TRBJ2-1|TRBV24-1|once|NA
CATSDTLEANEQFF
TGTGCCACCAGTGACACCTTAGAAGCCAATGAGCAGTTCTTC
>TRBJ2-3|TRBV11-2|NA|NA
CASSLVGASDTQYF
TGTGCCAGCAGCTTAGTGGGGGCCTCAGATACGCAGTATTTT
>TRBJ2-2|TRBV7-2|few|TRBD2
CASSLGGWGTGELFF
TGTGCCAGCAGCCTCGGGGGGTGGGGCACCGGGGAGCTGTTTTTT
>TRBJ2-1|TRBV3-1/TRBV3-2|NA|TRBD2
CASRLAGYNEQFF
TGTGCCAGCAGGCTAGCGGGGTACAATGAGCAGTTCTTC
>TRBJ2-7|TRBV5-1|NA|NA
CASSLTRPNYEQYF
TGCGCCAGCAGCTTGACTAGACCCAACTACGAGCAGTACTTC
>TRBJ2-1|TRBV12-5|few|TRBD2
CASGLFPRGVLSSHYNEQFF
TGTGCTAGTGGTTTGTTTCCCCGGGGGGTCCTCTCTTCCCACTACAATGAGCAGTTCTTC
>TRBJ2-2|TRBV6-6|NA|NA
CASMMLALSGELFF
TGTGCCAGCATGATGCTAGCGTTATCCGGGGAGCTGTTTTTT
>TRBJ2-5|TRBV5-6|NA|NA
CASSFVYKETQYF
TGTGCCAGCAGCTTCGTCTATAAAGAGACCCAGTACTTC
>TRBJ2-2|TRBV5-6|NA|NA
CASRYAGTGELFF
TGTGCCAGCAGATATGCAGGGACCGGGGAGCTGTTTTTT
>TRBJ1-2|TRBV18|NA|TRBD1
CASSPTGGGKNYGYTF
TGTGCCAGCTCACCGACAGGGGGTGGAAAAAACTATGGCTACACCTTC
>TRBJ2-3|TRBV6-5|NA|NA
CASSYSKDTQYF
TGTGCCAGCAGTTACAGCAAAGATACGCAGTATTTT
>TRBJ1-1|TRBV5-1|NA|NA
CASRRDNTEAFF
TGCGCCAGCAGGAGGGATAACACTGAAGCTTTCTTT
>TRBJ1-1|TRBV30|NA|NA
CAWTWGQTTNEAFF
TGTGCCTGGACTTGGGGACAAACAACAAATGAAGCTTTCTTT
>TRBJ1-6|TRBV4-2|NA|NA
CASSTGQIVNSPLHF
TGTGCCAGCAGCACGGGACAAATTGTTAATTCACCCCTCCACTTT
>TRBJ2-2|TRBV4-1|NA|TRBD1
CASSSTGGTGELFF
TGCGCCAGCAGCTCAACAGGGGGCACCGGGGAGCTGTTTTTT